The 27 T cell receptor beta chains below come from one sample, sequenced in a study of T cells in Graves' hyperthyroidism and ophthalmopathy. RNA transcripts yielded amplified TCR beta CDR3 regions. TCR CDR3 underwent first-round RT-PCR with the HTBI primer set. TCRdb re-called the multiplex PCR reads with MiXCR, one entry per CDR3 protein. The sample lists 250,000 to 400,000 distinct CDR3 sequences, about an eighth seen once, with approximately 35% in the top ten. The sequencing sample was made of blood. These receptors all come from a woman aged 35 to 49 with Graves' ophthalmopathy.

This rearrangement joins TRBV5-1 to TRBJ2-3, with 9 bases lining up with TRBD1. Losses at the gene ends were 0 bases for V and 5 bases for J; bases not matched to a gene: 13. CDR1 is SGHRS, CDR2 YFSETQ, per germline. This CDR3 spans 18 amino acids. Here the CDR3 reads CASSLAESGTGWLDTQYF. CDR3 bases: TGCGCCAGCAGCTTGGCGGAGAGCGGGACAGGGTGGCTAGATACGCAGTATTTT.

This clonotype came up many times. V is TRBV19 and J is TRBJ2-7, with D hard to call. CDR3 size: 15 residues. CDR1 and CDR2 from the germline V gene are LNHDA and SQIVND (reference sequence). Trimming removed 1 base from V and 6 bases from J, with 16 bases in between. The CDR3 bases are TGTGCCAGTAGTATAGCAGAGGTAGCAGGAGCCGAGCAGTACTTC. It codes for CASSIAEVAGAEQYF.

This clonotype was counted ten times or more. The V call is TRBV2, the J call TRBJ2-1; D call uncertain. This CDR3 has 11 amino acids. V was clipped by 4 bases and J by 10 bases, with 8 bases between them. The germline V gene encodes CDR1 SNHLY and CDR2 FYNNEI. The CDR3 DNA follows: TGTGCCAGCAGTGTAATCCGGGAGCAGTTCTTC. This codes for CASSVIREQFF.

The genes are TRBV6-5 and TRBJ1-4, with D perhaps TRBD1 (5 bases). Germline values: CDR1 MNHEY, CDR2 SVGAGI. CDR3 length: 17 residues. The germline V and J ends were trimmed by 0 bases and 0 bases, with 11 bases remaining between them. CDR3 residues: CASSYSMGGATNEKLFF. CDR3 DNA: TGTGCCAGCAGTTACTCGATGGGGGGTGCAACTAATGAAAAACTGTTTTTT.

The chain employs TRBV12-3 or TRBV12-4 and TRBJ1-5; TRBD1 is a possible D gene (5 bases). Trimming cost V 5 bases and J 1 base, with 9 bases left between them. The CDR3 contains 14 residues. CDR3 coding DNA: TGTGCCAGCAGTGACGGGGGAAGCAATCAGCCCCAGCATTTT. It codes for CASSDGGSNQPQHF.

This clonotype was found many times. The chain uses TRBV28 and TRBJ1-5; no clear D. The germline V and J ends were trimmed by 4 bases and 9 bases, with 22 bases remaining between them. The CDR3 length is 16 residues. CDR1 is MDHEN and CDR2 is SYDVKM in the germline V gene. DNA for the CDR3: TGTGCCAGCAGTTCTAATCGGGTTTTTGGCTTTCGGCCCCAGCATTTT. This gives the protein CASSSNRVFGFRPQHF. The full variable domain, in which reference TRBV28 and TRBJ1-5 provide the parts outside the CDR3, is DVKVTQSSRYLVKRTGEKVFLECVQDMDHENMFWYRQDPGLGLRLIYFSYDVKMKEKGDIPEGYSVSREKKERFSLILESASTNQTSMYLCASSSNRVFGFRPQHFGDGTRLSIL.

This clonotype was found many times. The chain employs TRBV7-2 and TRBJ1-2; D remains ambiguous. Trimming took 4 bases from V and 6 from J, leaving 12 bases between them. The germline CDR1 and CDR2 sequences are SGHTA and FQGNSA. This CDR3 is built from 13 residues. CDR3 region: CASSSRKGNGYTF. In nucleotides, the CDR3 is TGTGCCAGCAGCTCACGAAAGGGAAATGGCTACACCTTC.

This clonotype was found a few times. J is TRBJ1-5 and V is TRBV15, with 7 bases identical to TRBD1. The CDR3 extends over 14 amino acids. CDR1 is LNHNV, CDR2 YYDKDF, per germline (reference sequence). V dropped 11 bases and J dropped 3; count of bases not matched to a gene: 10. CDR3 sequence (DNA): TGTGCCGTCGGGACAGTCATTCTCAATCAGCCCCAGCATTTT. This translates into CAVGTVILNQPQHF.

This clonotype was seen ten or more times. This chain joins TRBV6-1 and TRBJ1-1; D unresolved. The CDR3 spans 15 residues. V was pared by 5 bases and J by 3 bases, with 16 bases between. The germline gives CDR1 MNHNS, CDR2 SASEGT. CDR3 in DNA: TGTGCCAGCAGTCAACTAGCCGGAGTTTACACTGAAGCTTTCTTT. Encoded protein: CASSQLAGVYTEAFF.

Turning to this clonotype: Since a much larger clone is just one base distant, this may be a read error. This chain connects TRBV19 to TRBJ1-2; the D is unclear. V was trimmed by 10 bases and J by 6 bases, leaving 18 bases between them. Germline V gene data show CDR1 as LNHDA and CDR2 as SQIVND (reference sequence). This CDR3 is built from 13 residues. This chain's CDR3 is CATKGKNLHGYTF. CDR3 sequence (DNA): TGTGCCACAAAAGGGAAGAACCTCCATGGCTACACCTTC.

This clonotype showed up just a few times. The CDR3 reads CASSSPQKAVYGYTF. In DNA, the CDR3 is TGTGCCAGCAGCTCCCCCCAAAAGGCAGTGTATGGCTACACCTTC. The V call is TRBV7-9, the J call TRBJ1-2; no clear D gene. Trimming stripped 4 bases from V and 5 bases from J, with 17 bases between. CDR1 and CDR2 from the germline V gene are SEHNR and FQNEAQ (reference sequence). CDR3 size: 15 residues.

This clonotype occurred many times. This chain joins TRBV29-1 and TRBJ2-7, with 11 bases lining up with TRBD2. Germline CDR1 SQVTM, CDR2 ANQGSEA. The CDR3 is made up of 13 amino acids. V dropped 3 bases and J dropped 3; count of bases not matched to a gene: 1. The CDR3 DNA reads TGCAGCGTTGAGACTAGCGGGAACTACGAGCAGTACTTC. Protein sequence: CSVETSGNYEQYF.

Comment on this clonotype: A much larger clone differs from this one at a single base, so this may be a read error. The gene calls are TRBV6-1 and TRBJ2-7; TRBD1 agrees at 8 bases. CDR3 length equals 16 residues. V was pared by 5 bases and J by 7 bases, with 16 bases of the junction left unmatched. CDR1 and CDR2 (germline): MNHNS, SASEGT. CDR3 amino acids: CASSPTTGTGSLEQYF. In DNA form, the CDR3 reads TGTGCCAGCAGTCCAACAACCGGGACAGGATCCCTGGAGCAGTACTTC.

The chain employs TRBV4-1 and TRBJ2-3, with 13 bases that match TRBD2. There are 17 residues in the CDR3. Germline CDR1 is MGHRA and CDR2 is YSYEKL. The V and J ends lost 2 bases and 5 bases, in that order; junction bases with no gene match: 7. The CDR3 DNA reads TGCGCCAGCAGCCAAACAACTAGCGGGGGGGCCGTAGATACGCAGTATTTT. Translated, it gives CASSQTTSGGAVDTQYF.

This clonotype was recorded many times. The gene calls are TRBV10-2 and TRBJ1-5; D is ambiguous. The CDR3 is made up of 16 amino acids. V was pared by 3 bases and J by 0 bases, with 12 bases between. CDR1 and CDR2 (germline): WSHSY, SAAADI. The CDR3 region is CASSEVGIDSNQPQHF. CDR3 sequence (DNA): TGCGCCAGCAGTGAAGTAGGGATCGATAGCAATCAGCCCCAGCATTTT.

This clonotype was counted many times. The rearrangement links TRBV5-1 to TRBJ2-7, with TRBD1 matching over 7 bases. CDR3 length: 13 amino acids. From germline, CDR1 is SGHRS and CDR2 YFSETQ. Germline trimming cut 7 bases from V and 2 bases from J; bases unmatched to any gene: 6. The CDR3 DNA reads TGCGCCAGCGGATACAGGGGTCCCTACGAGCAGTACTTC. Amino acids: CASGYRGPYEQYF.

This sequence joins TRBV20-1 and TRBJ2-1; D is perhaps TRBD2 (6 bases). This CDR3 has 13 amino acids. V gave up 8 bases and J gave up 8 bases, with 19 bases separating them. Per germline, CDR1 DFQATT and CDR2 SNEGSKA (reference sequence). The DNA for the CDR3 is TGCAGTCCCCGAGTAAGCGGGCTCGATGAGCAGTTCTTC. Translated, it gives CSPRVSGLDEQFF.

V usage is TRBV10-1 and J usage is TRBJ2-2; D is unresolved. This CDR3 spans 13 amino acids. V shed 5 bases and J shed 4 bases, with 8 bases lying between them. The germline V gene encodes CDR1 WNHNN and CDR2 SYGVQD (reference sequence). The CDR3 region has the DNA TGCGCCAGCAGTTTGGTCCCCACCGGGGAGCTGTTTTTT. Translated: CASSLVPTGELFF.

About this clonotype: This sequence may be a read error, since a much larger clone differs from it by one base. J is TRBJ1-5 and V is TRBV7-8, with D maybe TRBD1 (6 bases). The CDR3 extends over 16 amino acids. Trimming shortened V by 4 bases and J by 3 bases, and 16 bases separated the two germline ends. CDR1 and CDR2 from the germline V gene are SGHVS and FQNEAQ. The CDR3 bases are TGTGCCAGCAGCTATAGATGGGCAGGGGACAATCAGCCCCAGCATTTT. Translating gives CASSYRWAGDNQPQHF.

Many counts were recorded for this clonotype. The chain employs TRBV7-2 and TRBJ2-7; maybe TRBD1 (6 bases). Trimming stripped 2 bases from V and 1 base from J, with 9 bases between. The CDR3 sequence is 14 residues long. Germline V gives CDR1 SGHTA, CDR2 FQGNSA. The CDR3 protein is CASSLQTGSYEQYF. CDR3 sequence (DNA): TGTGCCAGCAGCTTACAGACAGGTTCCTACGAGCAGTACTTC.

This clonotype was seen only a few times. The rearrangement uses TRBV4-1 and TRBJ1-2; D unresolved. The V end was cut by 0 bases, the J end by 4 bases, with 15 bases between. Germline CDR1 reads MGHRA; CDR2 reads YSYEKL. This CDR3 spans 16 amino acids. For the CDR3, the DNA is TGCGCCAGCAGCCAAGATTGGTACGGTCAGATCTATGGCTACACCTTC. This encodes CASSQDWYGQIYGYTF.

This rearrangement joins TRBV28 to TRBJ2-3; D may be TRBD1 (6 bases). Trimming removed 4 bases at V and 3 bases at J, with 26 bases between. The germline V gene has CDR1 MDHEN and CDR2 SYDVKM. The CDR3 sequence is 19 residues long. CDR3 loop: CASSSLPSVTGPSTDTQYF. The CDR3 bases are TGTGCCAGCAGTTCCCTCCCCTCGGTGACAGGACCGTCAACAGATACGCAGTATTTT.

This clonotype was found many times. V usage is TRBV6-1 and J usage is TRBJ1-5, with 9 bases fitting TRBD1. CDR1 MNHNS and CDR2 SASEGT come from the germline V gene. The V and J ends lost 3 bases and 0 bases, in that order; junction bases with no gene match: 9. CDR3 size: 18 residues. The CDR3 region is CASSDRRQGVGSNQPQHF. The CDR3 DNA reads as TGTGCCAGCAGTGATAGGAGACAGGGGGTGGGTAGCAATCAGCCCCAGCATTTT.

The sample holds many counts of this clonotype. At one end the junction does not follow the germline gene, possibly because of a read error. The rearrangement uses TRBV29-1 and TRBJ2-7; TRBD1 matches 10 bases. Germline CDR1 is SQVTM and CDR2 is ANQGSEA. The CDR3 is 14 amino acids. CDR3 sequence reads: CSVKTGTGAYEQYF. The CDR3 DNA reads TGCAGCGTTAAGACCGGGACAGGGGCCTACGAGCAGTACTTT.

This clonotype has at least ten counts. The chain recombines TRBV27 with TRBJ2-3; D not resolved. This CDR3 region has 12 residues. The germline V gene encodes CDR1 MNHEY and CDR2 SMNVEV (reference sequence). V lost 6 bases to trimming and J lost 2 bases, with 6 bases between them. CDR3 in amino acids: CASRTFTDTQYF. The DNA for the CDR3 is TGTGCCAGCAGGACGTTCACAGATACGCAGTATTTT.

In this sample, this clonotype turned up many times. CDR3 coding DNA: TGCAGTGCTAGTGAAGCCACAGGAAATAATTCACCCCTCCACTTT. Encoded protein: CSASEATGNNSPLHF. The gene calls are TRBV20-1 and TRBJ1-6; D may be TRBD1 (5 bases). Per germline, CDR1 DFQATT and CDR2 SNEGSKA (reference sequence). V lost 3 bases and J lost 5, with 14 bases in between. This CDR3 spans 15 amino acids.

CDR3: CASNRQGNEKLFF. The CDR3 DNA sequence: TGTGCCAGCAACCGACAGGGGAATGAAAAACTGTTTTTT. The genes are TRBV3-1 and TRBJ1-4, with 8 bases identical to TRBD1. The trim removed 7 bases at V and 5 bases at J, leaving 3 bases unmatched. The CDR3 covers 13 residues. Germline V gene sequence: CDR1 LGHDT, CDR2 YNNKEL (reference sequence).